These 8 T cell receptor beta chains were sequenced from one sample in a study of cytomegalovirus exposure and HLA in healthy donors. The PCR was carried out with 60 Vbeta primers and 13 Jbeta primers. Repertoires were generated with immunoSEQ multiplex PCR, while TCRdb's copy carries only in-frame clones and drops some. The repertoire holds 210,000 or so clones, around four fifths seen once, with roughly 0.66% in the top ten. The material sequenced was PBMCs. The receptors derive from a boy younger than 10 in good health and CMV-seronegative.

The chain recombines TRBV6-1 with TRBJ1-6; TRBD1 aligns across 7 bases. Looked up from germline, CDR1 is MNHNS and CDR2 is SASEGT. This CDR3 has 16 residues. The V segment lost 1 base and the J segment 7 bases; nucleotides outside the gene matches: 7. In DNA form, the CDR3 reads TGTGCCAGCAGTGAAGTCCCGACAGGGCGGAATTCACCCCTCCACTTT. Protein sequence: CASSEVPTGRNSPLHF.

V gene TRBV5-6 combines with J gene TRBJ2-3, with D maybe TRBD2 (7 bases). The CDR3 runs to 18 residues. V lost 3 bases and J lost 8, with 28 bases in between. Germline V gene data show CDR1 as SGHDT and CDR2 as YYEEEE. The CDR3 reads CASSSSLVGGLGAGTQYF. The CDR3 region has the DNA TGTGCCAGCAGCTCTTCACTTGTGGGGGGGCTAGGAGCGGGTACGCAGTATTTT. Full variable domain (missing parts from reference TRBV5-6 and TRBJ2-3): DAGVTQSPTHLIKTRGQQVTLRCSPKSGHDTVSWYQQALGQGPQFIFQYYEEEERQRGNFPDRFSGHQFPNYSSELNVNALLLGDSALYLCASSSSLVGGLGAGTQYFGPGTRLTVL.

CDR3 in amino acids: CASSSKGGRAYNEQFF. The CDR3 nucleotides are TGTGCCAGCAGTTCAAAAGGGGGACGCGCCTACAATGAGCAGTTCTTC. This rearrangement joins TRBV6-5 to TRBJ2-1, with a possible D match to TRBD1 (6 bases). Per the germline V gene, CDR1 is MNHEY and CDR2 is SVGAGI. The CDR3 is 16 residues long. V was pared by 4 bases and J by 2 bases, with 15 bases between.

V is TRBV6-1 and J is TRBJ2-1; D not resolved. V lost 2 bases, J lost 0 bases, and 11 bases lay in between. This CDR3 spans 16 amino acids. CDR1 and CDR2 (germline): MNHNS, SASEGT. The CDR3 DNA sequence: TGTGCCAGCAGTGAATACTACGAAAACTCCTACAATGAGCAGTTCTTC. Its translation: CASSEYYENSYNEQFF.

CDR3 sequence (DNA): TGCAGCGTTGCCGCCGGGGCAGGGAGGTCGGGGGAGCAGTACTTC. Translation: CSVAAGAGRSGEQYF. V usage is TRBV29-1 and J usage is TRBJ2-7, with D perhaps matching TRBD2 (6 bases). The germline gives CDR1 SQVTM, CDR2 ANQGSEA. Trimming removed 4 bases at V and 7 bases at J, with 23 bases between. The length of the CDR3 is 15 residues.

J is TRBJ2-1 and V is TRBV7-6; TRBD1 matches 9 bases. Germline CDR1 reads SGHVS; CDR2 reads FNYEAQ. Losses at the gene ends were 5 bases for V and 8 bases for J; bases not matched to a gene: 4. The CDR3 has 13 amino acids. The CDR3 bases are TGTGCCAGCAGCCTGGGGACAGGGTATGAGCAGTTCTTC. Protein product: CASSLGTGYEQFF.

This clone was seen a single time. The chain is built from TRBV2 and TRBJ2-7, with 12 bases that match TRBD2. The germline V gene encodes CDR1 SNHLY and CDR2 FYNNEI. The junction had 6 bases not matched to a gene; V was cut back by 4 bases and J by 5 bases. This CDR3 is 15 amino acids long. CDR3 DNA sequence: TGTGCCAGCAGTGGACTAGCGGGAGCCCCGGACGAGCAGTACTTC. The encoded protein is CASSGLAGAPDEQYF. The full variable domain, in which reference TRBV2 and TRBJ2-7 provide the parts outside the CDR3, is EPEVTQTPSHQVTQMGQEVILRCVPISNHLYFYWYRQILGQKVEFLVSFYNNEISEKSEIFDDQFSVERPDGSNFTLKIRSTKLEDSAMYFCASSGLAGAPDEQYFGPGTRLTVT.

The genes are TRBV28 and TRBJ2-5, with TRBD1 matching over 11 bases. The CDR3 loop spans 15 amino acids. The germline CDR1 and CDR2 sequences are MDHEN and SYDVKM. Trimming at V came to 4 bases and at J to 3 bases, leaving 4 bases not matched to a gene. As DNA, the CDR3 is TGTGCCAGCAGTTCGGACAGGGGGCCGAAAGAGACCCAGTACTTC. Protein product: CASSSDRGPKETQYF.